The next 21 T cell receptor beta chains were all read from a single sample in a study of blood T cell repertoires in COVID-19. Using immunoSEQ multiplex PCR, the repertoire was profiled, and TCRdb retains in-frame clones only, with some absent. The sample carries nearly 250,000 clones, roughly 86% recorded once. Sequenced material: peripheral blood. All receptors come from a woman aged 55-70 years who had recovered from COVID-19.

This chain uses TRBV10-3 with TRBJ2-7; 7 bases fit TRBD2. Germline V lookup: CDR1 ENHRY, CDR2 SYGVKD. Trimming at V came to 0 bases and at J to 5 bases, leaving 10 bases not matched to a gene. CDR3 length: 16 amino acids. The CDR3 spells CAISESIASGQNEQYF. Written as DNA, the CDR3 is TGTGCCATCAGTGAGTCGATTGCTAGCGGCCAGAACGAGCAGTACTTC.

This rearrangement joins TRBV28 to TRBJ1-2, with a tentative D call TRBD1 (6 bases). Germline-derived CDR1 and CDR2 are MDHEN and SYDVKM. The CDR3 totals 13 residues. Trimming took off 6 bases at V and 7 bases at J, with 15 bases between the two ends. CDR3 sequence: CASRTGSVLGYTF. CDR3 sequence (DNA): TGTGCCAGCAGAACAGGGTCGGTCCTTGGCTACACCTTC.

This clone was found once. The chain links TRBV6-5 to TRBJ2-2; TRBD1 aligns across 8 bases. Germline values: CDR1 MNHEY, CDR2 SVGAGI. Trimming took 0 bases from V and 5 from J; bases not matched to a gene: 5. This CDR3 region has 16 residues. In nucleotides, the CDR3 is TGTGCCAGCAGTTACTCTTGGACAGGGCAGACCGGGGAGCTGTTTTTT. Residues: CASSYSWTGQTGELFF.

The chain carries TRBV28 and TRBJ1-2, with TRBD1 matching 7 bases. CDR3 length equals 13 residues. V lost 6 bases and J lost 7; bases outside the gene matches: 8. Germline CDR1 MDHEN, CDR2 SYDVKM. CDR3 sequence reads: CASRLAGGGGYTF. The CDR3 DNA reads as TGTGCCAGCAGATTAGCAGGGGGTGGTGGCTACACCTTC.

V usage is TRBV5-1 and J usage is TRBJ2-3; 8 bases map to TRBD2. This CDR3 is 15 amino acids long. V was pared by 2 bases and J by 4 bases, with 6 bases of the junction left unmatched. Germline V gene data show CDR1 as SGHRS and CDR2 as YFSETQ. In DNA form, the CDR3 reads TGCGCCAGCAGCTTCGGGGGGGGGCCCCCAGATACGCAGTATTTT. Protein product: CASSFGGGPPDTQYF.

The chain is built from TRBV6-6 and TRBJ2-7; D gene uncertain. From germline, CDR1 is MNHNY and CDR2 SVGAGI (reference sequence). The CDR3 spans 12 residues. V shed 5 bases and J shed 3 bases, with 8 bases lying between them. Written as DNA, the CDR3 is TGTGCCAGCAGTCGTACAGTCTACGAGCAGTACTTC. Translating gives CASSRTVYEQYF.

The chain joins TRBV5-1 to TRBJ2-1; the D gene is possibly TRBD1 (6 bases). Germline lookup yields CDR1 SGHRS and CDR2 YFSETQ. There are 14 residues in the CDR3. V dropped 0 bases and J dropped 8 bases, with 12 bases sitting between them. In DNA, the CDR3 is TGCGCCAGCAGCTTGGAACAGGGTTTTGATGAGCAGTTCTTC. It translates to CASSLEQGFDEQFF.

The chain employs TRBV28 and TRBJ1-2; D is unresolved. The germline gives CDR1 MDHEN, CDR2 SYDVKM. V was clipped by 5 bases and J by 3 bases, with 10 bases between them. CDR3 length: 13 residues. CDR3 protein: CASSPPRDYGYTF. The CDR3, as DNA: TGTGCCAGCAGTCCTCCGCGGGACTATGGCTACACCTTC.

The chain couples TRBV5-1 to TRBJ2-3; D gene ambiguous. CDR3 length equals 14 residues. Germline assignment: CDR1 SGHRS and CDR2 YFSETQ. V lost 0 bases and J 3 bases, leaving 8 bases between the germline ends. This chain's CDR3 is CASSLAPGTDTQYF. The CDR3 coding sequence is TGCGCCAGCAGCTTGGCCCCGGGTACAGATACGCAGTATTTT.

This rearrangement joins TRBV27 to TRBJ2-7; 8 bases are shared with TRBD1. Germline CDR1 MNHEY, CDR2 SMNVEV (reference sequence). V lost 1 base and J lost 3; bases outside the gene matches: 8. This CDR3 contains 16 residues. CDR3 in amino acids: CASSLFPGQAVYEQYF. CDR3 nucleotides: TGTGCCAGCAGTTTATTCCCGGGACAGGCTGTCTACGAGCAGTACTTC.

The chain links TRBV5-1 to TRBJ1-4; D unclear. CDR3 length equals 15 residues. The V gene's germline CDR1 is SGHRS and CDR2 YFSETQ. Trimming stripped 2 bases from V and 0 bases from J, with 8 bases between. CDR3 nucleotide sequence: TGCGCCAGCAGCTTTTACATCGCAACTAATGAAAAACTGTTTTTT. Translated: CASSFYIATNEKLFF.

This clone was seen once. The rearrangement joins TRBV9 to TRBJ1-1; D possibly corresponds to TRBD1 (5 bases). The germline V and J ends were trimmed by 3 bases and 5 bases, with 17 bases remaining between them. CDR1 is SGDLS and CDR2 is YYNGEE in the germline V gene. This CDR3 has 15 amino acids. CDR3 amino acids: CASSAEPGGGTEAFF. The CDR3 DNA reads TGTGCCAGCAGCGCAGAGCCGGGCGGGGGGACTGAAGCTTTCTTT.

This clone was counted only a few times. This sequence joins TRBV18 and TRBJ1-4, with a tentative D call TRBD1 (5 bases). The germline V gene has CDR1 KGHSH and CDR2 LQKENI. This CDR3 contains 14 residues. V was shortened by 4 bases and J by 11 bases, with 17 bases between the two germline ends. The CDR3 DNA sequence: TGTGCCAGCTCACAAGACACATCCGGGGGGAAACTGTTTTTT. Translating gives CASSQDTSGGKLFF.

The chain links TRBV7-3 to TRBJ2-2, with 9 positions matching TRBD2. V was pared by 11 bases and J by 7 bases, with 14 bases of the junction left unmatched. CDR1 SGHTA and CDR2 FQGTGA come from the germline V gene. The CDR3 runs 15 residues. CDR3 in DNA: TGTGCCGCTAATCAGCGGCTAGCGGGGATCGGGGAGCTGTTTTTT. Translation: CAANQRLAGIGELFF. Filled out from reference TRBV7-3 and TRBJ2-2, the complete variable domain reads GAGVSQTPSNKVTEKGKYVELRCDPISGHTALYWYRQSLGQGPEFLIYFQGTGAADDSGLPNDRFFAVRPEGSVSTLKIQRTERGDSAVYLCAANQRLAGIGELFFGEGSRLTVL.

The chain links TRBV27 to TRBJ1-4; D is uncertain. Germline CDR1 is MNHEY and CDR2 is SMNVEV (reference sequence). This CDR3 comprises 14 residues. Trimming left V 3 bases short and J 7 bases short, with 12 bases between. CDR3 DNA sequence: TGTGCCAGCAGTTTTGGGCCCCGGGGTGAAAAACTGTTTTTT. It codes for CASSFGPRGEKLFF.

The chain recombines TRBV3-1 (or the pseudogene TRBV3-2) with TRBJ2-3; D may be TRBD2 (6 bases). CDR1 is LGHDT, CDR2 YNNKEL, per germline (reference sequence). V gave up 1 base and J gave up 0 bases, with 11 bases separating them. The CDR3 runs 16 residues. CDR3 coding DNA: TGTGCCAGCAGCCAAGTCCCCGGGGGAAGCACAGATACGCAGTATTTT. This sequence encodes CASSQVPGGSTDTQYF.

This chain connects TRBV18 to TRBJ2-4; TRBD1 is a possible D gene (6 bases). Germline CDR1 and CDR2: KGHSH and LQKENI. V lost 3 bases and J lost 8, with 11 bases in between. This CDR3 spans 13 amino acids. The CDR3 loop is CASSPIRTDIQYF. DNA for the CDR3: TGTGCCAGCTCACCTATTAGGACAGACATTCAGTACTTC.

The count of this clone is one. The chain has TRBV29-1 and TRBJ2-7; D gene ambiguous. With 6 bases removed from V and 1 base from J, the gap between germline ends came to 7 bases. Germline V lookup: CDR1 SQVTM, CDR2 ANQGSEA. There are 11 residues in the CDR3. The CDR3 DNA reads TGCAGCGTGGCCCTTTCCTACGAGCAGTACTTC. It yields the protein CSVALSYEQYF.

The V gene is TRBV12-3 or TRBV12-4, the J gene TRBJ2-7, with D possibly TRBD2 on 5 matching bases. V dropped 3 bases and J dropped 7 bases, with 10 bases sitting between them. This CDR3 has 12 residues. In DNA, the CDR3 is TGTGCCAGCAGTTTTTACCCGGGGGAGCAGTACTTC. Amino acid sequence: CASSFYPGEQYF.

This chain uses TRBV11-2 with TRBJ1-1; D is ambiguous. The V end lost 1 base, the J end lost 8 bases, and 8 bases lay between the germline ends. This CDR3 contains 12 residues. Germline CDR1 and CDR2: SGHAT and FQNNGV. The CDR3 spells CASSLAVEEAFF. Written as DNA, the CDR3 is TGTGCCAGCAGCTTAGCGGTGGAGGAAGCTTTCTTT.

This chain connects TRBV25-1 to TRBJ2-7; D is possibly TRBD1 (5 bases). V lost 0 bases and J 0 bases, leaving 12 bases between the germline ends. Germline values: CDR1 MGHDK, CDR2 SYGVNS. The CDR3 contains 16 residues. CDR3 sequence reads: CASSEYKSGYSYEQYF. Written as DNA, the CDR3 is TGTGCCAGCAGTGAATATAAGTCAGGGTACTCCTACGAGCAGTACTTC.